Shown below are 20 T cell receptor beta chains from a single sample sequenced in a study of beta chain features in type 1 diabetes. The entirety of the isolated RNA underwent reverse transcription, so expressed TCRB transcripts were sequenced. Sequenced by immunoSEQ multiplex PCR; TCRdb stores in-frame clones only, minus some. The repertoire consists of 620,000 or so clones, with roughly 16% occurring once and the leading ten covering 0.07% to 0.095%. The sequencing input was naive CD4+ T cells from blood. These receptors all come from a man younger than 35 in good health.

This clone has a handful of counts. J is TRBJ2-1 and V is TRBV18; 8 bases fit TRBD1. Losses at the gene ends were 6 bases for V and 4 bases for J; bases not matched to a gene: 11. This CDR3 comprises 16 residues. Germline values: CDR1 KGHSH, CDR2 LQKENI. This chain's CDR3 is CASSPDGDRPYNEQFF. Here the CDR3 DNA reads TGTGCCAGCTCCCCCGATGGGGACAGGCCTTACAATGAGCAGTTCTTC.

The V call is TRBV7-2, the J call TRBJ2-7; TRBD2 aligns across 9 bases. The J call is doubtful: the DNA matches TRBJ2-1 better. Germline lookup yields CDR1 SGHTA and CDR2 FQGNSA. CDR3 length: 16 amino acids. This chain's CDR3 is CASSSTTSGLYNEQFF. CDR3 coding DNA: TGTGCCAGCAGCTCGACGACTAGCGGCCTATACAATGAGCAGTTCTTC.

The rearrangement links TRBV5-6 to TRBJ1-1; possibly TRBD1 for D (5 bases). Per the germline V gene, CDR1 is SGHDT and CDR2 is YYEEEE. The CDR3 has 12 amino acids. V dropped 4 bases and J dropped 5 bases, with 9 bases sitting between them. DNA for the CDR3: TGTGCCAGCAGCGGGGGAAGGACTGAAGCTTTCTTT. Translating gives CASSGGRTEAFF.

In DNA form, the CDR3 reads TGCAGCGTTGACCGGTCGGTGGGACCCTACAATGAGCAGTTCTTC. It encodes CSVDRSVGPYNEQFF. The genes are TRBV29-1 and TRBJ2-1; D may be TRBD1 or TRBD2 (5 bases each). Per germline, CDR1 SQVTM and CDR2 ANQGSEA. V was trimmed by 3 bases and J by 2 bases, leaving 14 bases between them. This CDR3 is 15 amino acids long.

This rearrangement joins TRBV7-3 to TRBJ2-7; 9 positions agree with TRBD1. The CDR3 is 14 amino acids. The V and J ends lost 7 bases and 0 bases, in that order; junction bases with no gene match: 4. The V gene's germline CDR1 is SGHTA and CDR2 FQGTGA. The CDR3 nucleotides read TGTGCCAGCAAGGGGGACAGGGACTCCTACGAGCAGTACTTC. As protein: CASKGDRDSYEQYF.

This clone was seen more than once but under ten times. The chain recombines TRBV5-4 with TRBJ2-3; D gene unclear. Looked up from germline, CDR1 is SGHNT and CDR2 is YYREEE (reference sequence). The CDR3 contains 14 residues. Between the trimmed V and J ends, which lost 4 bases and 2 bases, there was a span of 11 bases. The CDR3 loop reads CASSRALTTDTQYF. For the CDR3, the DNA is TGTGCCAGCAGCCGGGCCCTAACCACAGATACGCAGTATTTT.

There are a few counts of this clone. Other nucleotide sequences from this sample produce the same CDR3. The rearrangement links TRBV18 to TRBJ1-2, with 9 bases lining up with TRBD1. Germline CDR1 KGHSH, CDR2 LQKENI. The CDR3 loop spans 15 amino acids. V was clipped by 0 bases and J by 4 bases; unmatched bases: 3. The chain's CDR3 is CASSPPGQGGYGYTF. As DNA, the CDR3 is TGTGCCAGCTCACCACCGGGACAGGGAGGCTATGGCTACACCTTC.

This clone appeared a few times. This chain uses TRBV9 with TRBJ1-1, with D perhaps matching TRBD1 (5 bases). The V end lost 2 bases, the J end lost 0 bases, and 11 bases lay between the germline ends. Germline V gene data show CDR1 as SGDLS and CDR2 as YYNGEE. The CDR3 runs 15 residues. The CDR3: CASSVGRTLNTEAFF. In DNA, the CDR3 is TGTGCCAGCAGCGTGGGACGGACTTTGAACACTGAAGCTTTCTTT.

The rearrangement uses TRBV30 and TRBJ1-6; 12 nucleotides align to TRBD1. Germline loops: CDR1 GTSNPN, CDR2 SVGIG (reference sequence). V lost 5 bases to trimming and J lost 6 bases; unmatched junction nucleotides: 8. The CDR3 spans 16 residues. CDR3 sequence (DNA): TGTGCCTGGCTAGGGATGGGACAGGGGGCTAATTCACCCCTCCACTTT. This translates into CAWLGMGQGANSPLHF. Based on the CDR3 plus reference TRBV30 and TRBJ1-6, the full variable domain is SQTIHQWPATLVQPVGSPLSLECTVEGTSNPNLYWYRQAAGRGLQLLFYSVGIGQISSEVPQNLSASRPQDRQFILSSKKLLLSDSGFYLCAWLGMGQGANSPLHFGNGTRLTVT.

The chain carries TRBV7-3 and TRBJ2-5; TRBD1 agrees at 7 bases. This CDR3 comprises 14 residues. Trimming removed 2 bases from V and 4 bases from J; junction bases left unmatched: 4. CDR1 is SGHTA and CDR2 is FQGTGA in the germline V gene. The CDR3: CASSLGNRGETQYF. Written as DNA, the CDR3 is TGTGCCAGCAGCTTAGGGAACAGGGGAGAGACCCAGTACTTC.

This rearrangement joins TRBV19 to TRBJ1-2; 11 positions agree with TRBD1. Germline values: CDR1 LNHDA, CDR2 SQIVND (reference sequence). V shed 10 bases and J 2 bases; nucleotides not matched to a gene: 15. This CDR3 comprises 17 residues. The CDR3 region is CATERGTGGSKNYGYTF. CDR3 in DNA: TGTGCCACCGAACGCGGGACAGGGGGTTCAAAGAACTATGGCTACACCTTC.

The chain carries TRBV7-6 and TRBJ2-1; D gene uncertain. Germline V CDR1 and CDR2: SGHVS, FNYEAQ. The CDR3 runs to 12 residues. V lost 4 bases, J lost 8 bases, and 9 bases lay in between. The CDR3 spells CASSSPRDEQFF. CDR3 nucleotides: TGTGCCAGCAGCTCCCCTAGGGATGAGCAGTTCTTC.

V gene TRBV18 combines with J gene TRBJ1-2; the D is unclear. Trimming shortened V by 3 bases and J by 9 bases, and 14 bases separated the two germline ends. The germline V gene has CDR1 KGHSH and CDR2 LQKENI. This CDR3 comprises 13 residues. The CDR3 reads CASSPGLTVRYTF. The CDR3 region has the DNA TGTGCCAGCTCACCTGGACTAACCGTACGCTACACCTTC.

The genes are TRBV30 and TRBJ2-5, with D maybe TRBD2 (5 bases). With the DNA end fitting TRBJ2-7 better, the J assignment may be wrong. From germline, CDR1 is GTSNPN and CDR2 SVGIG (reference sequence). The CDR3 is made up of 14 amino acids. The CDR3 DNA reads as TGTGCCTGGAGTATCCCCCCCGGGATACACGAGCAGTACTTC. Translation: CAWSIPPGIHEQYF.

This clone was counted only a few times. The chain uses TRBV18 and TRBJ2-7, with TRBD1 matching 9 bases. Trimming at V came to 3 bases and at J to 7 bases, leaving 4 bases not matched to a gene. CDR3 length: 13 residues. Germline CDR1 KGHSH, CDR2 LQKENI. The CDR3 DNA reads TGTGCCAGCTCACCGGGGACAGGGACGGAGCAGTACTTC. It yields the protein CASSPGTGTEQYF.

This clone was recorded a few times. This CDR3 is CASRTGTGGNTIYF. CDR3 in DNA: TGTGCCAGCCGGACCGGGACAGGGGGAAACACCATATATTTT. J is TRBJ1-3 and V is TRBV18, with 9 bases fitting TRBD1. The CDR3 covers 14 residues. With V trimmed by 8 bases and J by 4 bases, 6 bases remained unmatched. Germline V gene lookup returns CDR1 KGHSH and CDR2 LQKENI.

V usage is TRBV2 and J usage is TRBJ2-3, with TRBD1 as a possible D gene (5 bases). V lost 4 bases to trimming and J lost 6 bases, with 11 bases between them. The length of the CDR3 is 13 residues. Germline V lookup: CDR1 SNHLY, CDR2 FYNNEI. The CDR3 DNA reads TGTGCCAGCAGTGTAGGGGTCAGGGATACGCAGTATTTT. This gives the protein CASSVGVRDTQYF.

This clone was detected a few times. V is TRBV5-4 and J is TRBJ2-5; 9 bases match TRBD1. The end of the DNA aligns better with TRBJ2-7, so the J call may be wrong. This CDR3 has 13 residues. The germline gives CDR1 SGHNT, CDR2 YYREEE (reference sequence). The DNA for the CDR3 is TGTGCCAGCAGCCTGGACAGGGGAGCCGAGCAGTACTTC. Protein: CASSLDRGAEQYF.

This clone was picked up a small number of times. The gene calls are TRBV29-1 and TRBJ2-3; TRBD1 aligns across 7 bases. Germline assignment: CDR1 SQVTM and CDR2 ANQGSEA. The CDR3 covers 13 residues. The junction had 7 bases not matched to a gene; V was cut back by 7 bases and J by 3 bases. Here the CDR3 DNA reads TGCAGCGGCTCAACAGGGGTTACAGATACGCAGTATTTT. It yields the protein CSGSTGVTDTQYF.

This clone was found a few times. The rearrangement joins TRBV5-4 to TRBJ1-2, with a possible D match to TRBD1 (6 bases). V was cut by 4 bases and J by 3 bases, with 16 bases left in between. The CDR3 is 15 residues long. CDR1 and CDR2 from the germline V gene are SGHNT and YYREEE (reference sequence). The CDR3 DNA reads TGTGCCAGCAGCCCGCCCGATGGACAGTACTATGGCTACACCTTC. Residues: CASSPPDGQYYGYTF.